This is a list of T cell receptor beta chains from one sample in a study of blood T cell repertoires in COVID-19. TCRdb keeps only in-frame clones here, not all; method: immunoSEQ multiplex PCR. The table shows about 140,000 clones, with roughly 88% occurring only once. Sequenced sample: peripheral blood. The receptor source for this set is a man in his fifties or sixties with active or convalescent COVID-19. Both conserved end residues are part of each CDR3. The D gene is left open where the match is weak. Rows may omit the clone size; those that give it use once, few, many or a size class.

V gene	J gene	D gene	clone size	CDR3 protein	CDR3 DNA
TRBV6-6	TRBJ1-1	.	.	CASRPDRLGAFF	TGTGCCAGCAGACCCGACAGATTGGGAGCTTTCTTT
TRBV7-2	TRBJ1-2	TRBD1	.	CASSLSGTGGHGYTF	TGTGCCAGCAGCCTCAGCGGGACAGGGGGTCATGGCTACACCTTC
TRBV25-1	TRBJ2-2	.	.	CASSEQTGRLFF	TGTGCCAGCTCAGAACAGACAGGGAGGTTGTTTTTT
TRBV10-2	TRBJ1-1	.	.	CASEGGSGTEAFF	TGCGCCAGCGAAGGGGGAAGCGGTACTGAAGCTTTCTTT
TRBV23-1	TRBJ1-5	TRBD1	few	CASSRDRANGQPQHF	TGCGCCAGCAGTAGGGACAGGGCGAACGGTCAGCCCCAGCATTTT
TRBV18	TRBJ2-1	TRBD2	once	CASSPLKAGADNEQFF	TGTGCCAGCTCACCACTTAAAGCGGGAGCCGACAATGAGCAGTTCTTC
TRBV18	TRBJ1-1	.	.	CASSPTGNTEAFF	TGTGCCAGCTCACCAACAGGGAACACTGAAGCTTTCTTT
TRBV11-2	TRBJ2-5	TRBD2	.	CASSLVSGGTQETQYF	TGTGCCAGCAGCTTAGTTAGCGGGGGGACCCAAGAGACCCAGTACTTC
TRBV7-8	TRBJ1-2	TRBD1	.	CASSLVRNRDRGLLYGYTF	TGTGCCAGCAGCTTAGTTCGGAATAGGGACAGGGGGCTTCTCTATGGCTACACCTTC
TRBV6-5	TRBJ1-1	.	.	CASSYGQLFTEAFF	TGTGCCAGCAGTTACGGGCAGCTGTTCACTGAAGCTTTCTTT
TRBV7-8	TRBJ1-3	TRBD1	.	CASSTVTGISGNTIYF	TGTGCCAGCAGCACCGTGACAGGGATATCTGGAAACACCATATATTTT
TRBV20-1	TRBJ1-4	.	.	CSASGDMPNEKLFF	TGCAGTGCTAGTGGGGACATGCCGAATGAAAAACTGTTTTTT
TRBV7-9	TRBJ1-1	TRBD1	.	CASSHSTGETEAFF	TGTGCCAGCAGCCATTCGACAGGGGAAACTGAAGCTTTCTTT
TRBV30	TRBJ1-1	.	.	CAWRGMMNTEAFF	TGTGCCTGGCGGGGGATGATGAACACTGAAGCTTTCTTT
TRBV6-5	TRBJ1-3	.	.	CASSYQVSGNTIYF	TGTGCCAGCAGTTATCAGGTTTCTGGAAACACCATATATTTT
TRBV9	TRBJ2-1	TRBD2	.	CASSVSEAGDNEQFF	TGTGCCAGCAGCGTATCGGAAGCGGGGGACAATGAGCAGTTCTTC
TRBV4-3	TRBJ2-3	.	.	CASSQGGGSTDTQYF	TGCGCCAGCAGCCAAGGTGGCGGGAGCACAGATACGCAGTATTTT
TRBV4-1	TRBJ1-1	.	.	CASSLTDKGYTEAFF	TGCGCCAGCAGCCTAACGGACAAGGGTTACACTGAAGCTTTCTTT
TRBV10-1	TRBJ1-2	.	.	CASSQGTGGYTF	TGCGCCAGCAGTCAGGGGACGGGCGGCTACACCTTC
TRBV5-1	TRBJ2-2	.	.	CASSLGNTANTGELFF	TGCGCCAGCAGCTTGGGGAACACAGCGAACACCGGGGAGCTGTTTTTT
TRBV11-2	TRBJ2-5	TRBD2	.	CASSTETSGGETQYF	TGTGCCAGCAGCACAGAGACTAGCGGGGGAGAGACCCAGTACTTC
TRBV5-1	TRBJ2-5	TRBD1	.	CASRTGTGFGETQYF	TGCGCCAGCAGGACCGGGACAGGGTTTGGGGAGACCCAGTACTTC
TRBV6-2/TRBV6-3	TRBJ2-2	TRBD2	.	CASSLLAETNTGELFF	TGTGCCAGCAGTTTGCTAGCGGAAACGAACACCGGGGAGCTGTTTTTT
TRBV9	TRBJ1-2	TRBD1	.	CASSEVTGANYGYTF	TGTGCCAGCAGCGAAGTGACAGGGGCTAACTATGGCTACACCTTC
TRBV4-3	TRBJ2-2	TRBD2	.	CASSQDQLAGGFDNTGELFF	TGCGCCAGCAGCCAAGATCAGCTAGCGGGGGGGTTCGATAACACCGGGGAGCTGTTTTTT
TRBV7-2	TRBJ1-2	.	few	CASSPNVDTGGYTF	TGTGCCAGCAGCCCAAACGTAGATACGGGGGGCTACACCTTC
TRBV7-9	TRBJ2-3	.	.	CASSNSPSRILGTDTQYF	TGTGCCAGCAGCAATAGCCCAAGTCGAATATTAGGTACAGATACGCAGTATTTT
TRBV5-4	TRBJ1-5	TRBD1	.	CASSRDRGNQPQHF	TGTGCCAGCAGTCGGGACAGGGGTAATCAGCCCCAGCATTTT
TRBV19	TRBJ2-7	TRBD1	.	CASSQQGYEQYF	TGTGCCAGTAGTCAACAGGGGTACGAGCAGTACTTC
TRBV3-1/TRBV3-2	TRBJ1-2	.	.	CASSPNQNYGYTF	TGTGCCAGCAGCCCTAATCAAAACTATGGCTACACCTTC
TRBV2	TRBJ1-2	.	.	CASSEVQGRGYTF	TGTGCCAGCAGTGAAGTTCAGGGGCGGGGCTACACCTTC
TRBV27	TRBJ1-1	.	.	CASSTGLNTEAFF	TGTGCCAGCAGCACAGGGTTGAACACTGAAGCTTTCTTT
TRBV27	TRBJ2-1	.	few	CASGSYNEQFF	TGTGCCAGCGGCAGTTACAATGAGCAGTTCTTC
TRBV11-3	TRBJ1-6	.	few	CASSFRDNSPLHF	TGTGCCAGCAGCTTCCGGGATAATTCACCCCTCCACTTT
TRBV2	TRBJ1-3	TRBD1	.	CASRKQGASGNTIYF	TGTGCCAGCAGGAAACAGGGGGCCTCTGGAAACACCATATATTTT
TRBV29-1	TRBJ1-1	TRBD1	once	CSVEPDRPGEAEAFF	TGCAGCGTTGAGCCGGACAGGCCCGGTGAGGCTGAAGCTTTCTTT
TRBV6-2/TRBV6-3	TRBJ2-5	.	.	CASSYPTIPDETQYF	TGTGCCAGCAGTTACCCGACAATCCCTGATGAGACCCAGTACTTC
TRBV7-9	TRBJ1-1	.	.	CASSRDTNTEAFF	TGTGCCAGCAGCCGCGACACGAACACTGAAGCTTTCTTT
TRBV15	TRBJ1-1	TRBD1	.	CATSRDDLMDRGVNTEAFF	TGTGCCACCAGCAGAGATGATTTAATGGACAGGGGGGTGAACACTGAAGCTTTCTTT
TRBV11-2	TRBJ2-3	TRBD1	.	CASSFGQGDGDTQYF	TGTGCCAGCAGCTTTGGACAGGGCGACGGCGATACGCAGTATTTT
TRBV10-2	TRBJ2-1	.	few	CASSFDRGTEQFF	TGCGCCAGCAGTTTTGACCGGGGGACTGAGCAGTTCTTC